Each of the 6 T cell receptor beta chains below was sequenced from the same sample in a study of response to subunit inactivated influenza vaccine. TCRdb reprocessed the RT-PCR reads with MiXCR, giving one entry per CDR3 protein. The profile shows 650,000 or so distinct CDR3 sequences, roughly 15% of them singletons. The sample was PBMCs from blood, taken approximately 15 days before vaccination. Receptor source: a man aged 45 to 65 who received an inactivated influenza vaccine.

This clonotype was picked up a small number of times. The rearrangement uses TRBV9 and TRBJ2-3; D ambiguous. Between the trimmed V and J ends, which lost 0 bases and 4 bases, there was a span of 12 bases. This CDR3 contains 15 residues. The germline V gene encodes CDR1 SGDLS and CDR2 YYNGEE. The CDR3 DNA sequence: TGTGCCAGCAGCGTAGCTGTGGTGGGTTCAGATACGCAGTATTTT. It codes for CASSVAVVGSDTQYF. Drawing the rest from reference TRBV9 and TRBJ2-3, the complete variable domain is DSGVTQTPKHLITATGQRVTLRCSPRSGDLSVYWYQQSLDQGLQFLIQYYNGEERAKGNILERFSAQQFPDLHSELNLSSLELGDSALYFCASSVAVVGSDTQYFGPGTRLTVL.

This clonotype has a handful of counts. The chain has TRBV7-2 and TRBJ1-2; D not resolved. Trimming cost V 3 bases and J 8 bases, with 13 bases left between them. Germline lookup yields CDR1 SGHTA and CDR2 FQGNSA. The CDR3 extends over 13 amino acids. The CDR3, as DNA: TGTGCCAGCAGCTTCGGTCTAGATGGCGGCTACACCTTC. Its protein product is CASSFGLDGGYTF.

This clonotype occurred a few times. The chain recombines TRBV12-3 or TRBV12-4 with TRBJ2-2; 10 bases match TRBD2. This CDR3 region has 16 residues. The junction had 6 bases not matched to a gene; V was cut back by 7 bases and J by 1 base. The CDR3 DNA reads TGTGCCAGCACCCAACTAGCGGGGAGGAACACCGGGGAGCTGTTTTTT. Translated, it gives CASTQLAGRNTGELFF.

This clonotype has only a few counts. CDR3 sequence reads: CSVEITGGKGYTF. The DNA of the CDR3 is TGCAGCGTTGAAATAACAGGGGGCAAGGGCTACACCTTC. This rearrangement joins TRBV29-1 to TRBJ1-2; 9 nucleotides agree with TRBD1. The ends lost 2 bases at V and 8 bases at J; junction bases unmatched: 6. Per germline, CDR1 SQVTM and CDR2 ANQGSEA. The CDR3 covers 13 residues. The entire variable domain, with the rest obtained from reference TRBV29-1 and TRBJ1-2, is as follows: SAVISQKPSRDICQRGTSLTIQCQVDSQVTMMFWYRQQPGQSLTLIATANQGSEATYESGFVIDKFPISRPNLTFSTLTVSNMSPEDSSIYLCSVEITGGKGYTFGSGTRLTVV.

This clonotype was found a few times. The CDR3 DNA sequence: TGCAGTGCTAGCAGGAGTAGCGGGACCGGTGAGCAGTTCTTC. Translation: CSASRSSGTGEQFF. V and J are TRBV20-1 and TRBJ2-1; TRBD2 matches at 8 bases. Losses at the gene ends were 3 bases for V and 9 bases for J; bases not matched to a gene: 10. Germline CDR1 reads DFQATT; CDR2 reads SNEGSKA (reference sequence). This CDR3 spans 14 amino acids.

The V call is TRBV6-2 or TRBV6-3, the J call TRBJ2-2, with 12 bases identical to TRBD2. Germline CDR1 is MNHEY and CDR2 is SVGEGT. Losses at the gene ends were 2 bases for V and 4 bases for J; bases not matched to a gene: 2. There are 16 residues in the CDR3. CDR3 residues: CASSYRLAGATGELFF. DNA for the CDR3: TGTGCCAGCAGTTACCGACTAGCGGGAGCCACCGGGGAGCTGTTTTTT.